Below, 27 T cell receptor beta chains from the same sample are listed, as sequenced in a study of T-cell memory formation after mild COVID-19. A single record per CDR3 protein comes from TCRdb applying MiXCR to the 5' RACE reads. The sample shows almost 550,000 distinct CDR3 sequences, roughly 22% of them seen only once. Sequenced material: PBMCs or a T cell subset sorted from them (not recorded which). The origin of the receptors is an adult woman who had mild COVID-19 (a few samples of this study predate the infection). Cell type and time point are not known.

This clonotype was found a few times. DNA of the CDR3: TGTGCCAGCAGTGAATCCTTGGAGGGGCCGCAAGAGACCCAGTACTTC. This sequence encodes CASSESLEGPQETQYF. V usage is TRBV25-1 and J usage is TRBJ2-5; D is perhaps TRBD2 (6 bases). In germline, CDR1 is MGHDK, CDR2 SYGVNS. Trimming shortened V by 1 base and J by 2 bases, and 14 bases separated the two germline ends. There are 16 residues in the CDR3.

This rearrangement joins TRBV12-3 or TRBV12-4 to TRBJ2-5; D is possibly TRBD2 (5 bases). This CDR3 is 14 amino acids long. V was shortened by 6 bases and J by 5 bases, with 16 bases between the two germline ends. The CDR3 reads CASSPGVAWETQYF. CDR3 in DNA: TGTGCCAGCAGCCCCGGGGTAGCGTGGGAGACCCAGTACTTC.

This clonotype was counted only a few times. This rearrangement joins TRBV19 to TRBJ2-3; maybe TRBD2 (6 bases). The CDR3 extends over 14 amino acids. Germline loops: CDR1 LNHDA, CDR2 SQIVND (reference sequence). V gave up 5 bases and J gave up 1 base, with 10 bases separating them. CDR3 nucleotides: TGTGCCAGTAGTTCCGCGGGGCGCACAGATACGCAGTATTTT. Protein sequence: CASSSAGRTDTQYF.

This clonotype came up many times. V gene TRBV5-5 combines with J gene TRBJ1-1; D is possibly TRBD1 (5 bases). Germline assignment: CDR1 SGHKS and CDR2 YYEKEE (reference sequence). V dropped 4 bases and J dropped 3 bases, with 19 bases sitting between them. CDR3 size: 16 residues. The CDR3 region is CASSRPGRELDTEAFF. CDR3 coding DNA: TGTGCCAGCAGCCGGCCCGGCAGGGAGTTGGACACTGAAGCTTTCTTT.

This clonotype was detected only a few times. V gene TRBV15 combines with J gene TRBJ1-1; D gene ambiguous. The V and J ends lost 2 bases and 1 base respectively, with 11 bases between them. The CDR3 totals 15 residues. The germline CDR1 and CDR2 sequences are LNHNV and YYDKDF (reference sequence). The CDR3 region has the DNA TGTGCCACCAGCAGATCGAGGCGACAGAACACTGAAGCTTTCTTT. Protein: CATSRSRRQNTEAFF. The complete variable domain, with remaining parts taken from reference TRBV15 and TRBJ1-1, reads DAMVIQNPRYQVTQFGKPVTLSCSQTLNHNVMYWYQQKSSQAPKLLFHYYDKDFNNEADTPDNFQSRRPNTSFCFLDIRSPGLGDTAMYLCATSRSRRQNTEAFFGQGTRLTVV.

The gene calls are TRBV30 and TRBJ2-1, with D uncertain. CDR1 GTSNPN and CDR2 SVGIG come from the germline V gene (reference sequence). V was trimmed by 2 bases and J by 4 bases, leaving 6 bases between them. This CDR3 comprises 12 residues. CDR3 nucleotide sequence: TGTGCCTGGAGTATAGGGTACAATGAGCAGTTCTTC. It translates to CAWSIGYNEQFF.

This clonotype was detected a few times. The chain combines TRBV19 with TRBJ1-1; 9 bases align to TRBD1. The CDR3 runs 17 residues. Germline CDR1 and CDR2: LNHDA and SQIVND (reference sequence). V shed 6 bases, J shed 2 bases, and the junction held 13 bases outside the gene matches. In nucleotides, the CDR3 is TGTGCCAGTAGATGGGCCGAGGACAGGGGTAGTAACACTGAAGCTTTCTTT. It is translated as CASRWAEDRGSNTEAFF. Variable domain in full (rest from reference TRBV19 and TRBJ1-1): DGGITQSPKYLFRKEGQNVTLSCEQNLNHDAMYWYRQDPGQGLRLIYYSQIVNDFQKGDIAEGYSVSREKKESFPLTVTSAQKNPTAFYLCASRWAEDRGSNTEAFFGQGTRLTVV.

This clonotype was detected a few times. The chain couples TRBV12-3 or TRBV12-4 to TRBJ2-2; TRBD2 might be the D (5 bases). Trimming removed 6 bases from V and 11 bases from J, with 16 bases in between. CDR3 length: 13 amino acids. The CDR3 reads CASRVGGLLELFF. Written as DNA, the CDR3 is TGTGCCAGCAGAGTCGGAGGCCTCCTAGAGCTGTTTTTT.

The chain couples TRBV12-3 or TRBV12-4 to TRBJ2-7; possible D gene TRBD1, 5 bases. This CDR3 comprises 14 residues. Deletions cut 6 bases from V and 3 bases from J, with 15 bases between. The CDR3 DNA follows: TGTGCCAGCAGAAAAGGGCAGGGTTTCTACGAGCAGTACTTC. Translation gives CASRKGQGFYEQYF.

The rearrangement links TRBV5-4 to TRBJ1-1; 7 bases line up with TRBD1. The CDR3 spans 16 residues. The ends lost 1 base at V and 1 base at J; junction bases unmatched: 7. Per the germline V gene, CDR1 is SGHNT and CDR2 is YYREEE (reference sequence). DNA of the CDR3: TGTGCCAGCAGCTTGCCCCTACAGGGGACGAACACTGAAGCTTTCTTT. Residues: CASSLPLQGTNTEAFF.

This clonotype was observed a handful of times. This chain joins TRBV5-1 and TRBJ2-1, with D perhaps TRBD2 (6 bases). The CDR3 length is 15 residues. The V end lost 1 base, the J end lost 8 bases, and 16 bases lay between the germline ends. CDR1 SGHRS and CDR2 YFSETQ come from the germline V gene. The CDR3 protein is CASSLFGRGEDEQFF. The CDR3 coding sequence is TGCGCCAGCAGCTTGTTCGGGCGGGGCGAGGATGAGCAGTTCTTC.

This clonotype was seen more than once but under ten times. The chain combines TRBV11-1 with TRBJ2-5; tentatively, D is TRBD2 (5 bases). CDR1 and CDR2 (germline): SGHAT, FQDESV (reference sequence). Trimming removed 1 base from V and 9 bases from J, with 12 bases in between. This CDR3 contains 13 residues. CDR3 sequence: CASSLDKAGAQYF. Here the CDR3 DNA reads TGTGCCAGCAGCTTAGATAAGGCCGGGGCCCAGTACTTC.

The chain links TRBV7-9 to TRBJ2-6, with unresolved D. The V gene lost 2 bases and the J gene lost 0 bases, with 5 bases spanning the gap. This CDR3 has 15 residues. Germline V CDR1 and CDR2: SEHNR, FQNEAQ (reference sequence). CDR3 loop: CASSLQLSGANVLTF. CDR3 in DNA: TGTGCCAGCAGCTTACAGCTCTCTGGGGCCAACGTCCTGACTTTC.

V and J are TRBV7-6 and TRBJ2-7; perhaps D is TRBD1 or TRBD2 (5 bases each). CDR1 SGHVS and CDR2 FNYEAQ come from the germline V gene. CDR3 length: 15 amino acids. Trimming left V 2 bases short and J 0 bases short, with 11 bases between. The CDR3 bases are TGTGCCAGCAGCTTAAATCGGGGACGCTCCTACGAGCAGTACTTC. Protein product: CASSLNRGRSYEQYF.

This clonotype was counted only a few times. The chain is built from TRBV2 and TRBJ2-7; 10 bases match TRBD2. CDR3 size: 16 residues. Germline CDR1 reads SNHLY; CDR2 reads FYNNEI. V shed 3 bases, J shed 0 bases, and the junction held 5 bases outside the gene matches. Here the CDR3 DNA reads TGTGCCAGCAGTGACTCAGCGGGGGGGAGCTCCTACGAGCAGTACTTC. Translating gives CASSDSAGGSSYEQYF.

This clonotype has a count of ten or more. The CDR3 nucleotides are TGTGCCAGCAGCCCAGGGACAGCTAATTCACCCCTCCACTTT. Amino acids: CASSPGTANSPLHF. This chain joins TRBV3-1 and TRBJ1-6, with 7 positions matching TRBD1. Trimming at V came to 4 bases and at J to 6 bases, leaving 3 bases not matched to a gene. From germline, CDR1 is LGHDT and CDR2 YNNKEL (reference sequence). The CDR3 has 14 amino acids.

This clonotype was detected a few times. The chain recombines TRBV20-1 with TRBJ1-1; 7 nucleotides agree with TRBD1. This CDR3 is 16 amino acids long. Germline V lookup: CDR1 DFQATT, CDR2 SNEGSKA (reference sequence). V gave up 4 bases and J gave up 7 bases; unmatched junction bases: 18. The CDR3 sequence: CSATKTGSGIISEAFF. The CDR3 bases are TGCAGTGCTACCAAGACAGGGAGCGGGATAATAAGTGAAGCTTTCTTT.

The rearrangement uses TRBV7-9 and TRBJ1-4; 7 bases align to TRBD1. CDR1 and CDR2 (germline): SEHNR, FQNEAQ (reference sequence). V gave up 1 base and J gave up 5 bases; unmatched junction bases: 4. CDR3 length: 15 residues. CDR3 nucleotide sequence: TGTGCCAGCAGCTTAGTGGGCAGGGGGAATGAAAAACTGTTTTTT. Protein sequence: CASSLVGRGNEKLFF.

The genes are TRBV7-8 and TRBJ2-7; D perhaps matches TRBD2 (6 bases). Germline V CDR1 and CDR2: SGHVS, FQNEAQ. The CDR3 sequence is 16 residues long. Trimming left V 4 bases short and J 3 bases short, with 19 bases between. The CDR3 bases are TGTGCCAGCAGCTCACTAGCTTCCGGACCCGGCTACGAGCAGTACTTC. It encodes CASSSLASGPGYEQYF.

This clonotype was counted once. This chain joins TRBV18 and TRBJ2-3; weak D call: TRBD1 (6 bases). From germline, CDR1 is KGHSH and CDR2 LQKENI. Trimming took 5 bases from V and 6 from J, leaving 15 bases between them. The CDR3 sequence is 14 residues long. CDR3 sequence (DNA): TGTGCCAGCTCATACGACAGGATATCCGATACGCAGTATTTT. Its translation: CASSYDRISDTQYF.

The table lists this clonotype with many counts. The chain carries TRBV5-1 and TRBJ1-5; D is unclear. CDR1 and CDR2 (germline): SGHRS, YFSETQ. This CDR3 region has 15 residues. The germline V and J ends were trimmed by 0 bases and 0 bases, with 7 bases remaining between them. The CDR3 bases are TGCGCCAGCAGCTTGGCAGGAATTAGCAATCAGCCCCAGCATTTT. It yields the protein CASSLAGISNQPQHF.

This clonotype was seen a handful of times. The chain combines TRBV6-1 with TRBJ2-1, with 8 bases aligning to TRBD1. Per germline, CDR1 MNHNS and CDR2 SASEGT. CDR3 length equals 15 residues. The V segment lost 5 bases and the J segment 6 bases; nucleotides outside the gene matches: 9. CDR3 nucleotides: TGTGCCAGCAGTTCAGTCCAGGGGGCGAGCAATGAGCAGTTCTTC. As protein: CASSSVQGASNEQFF.

This clonotype was seen a handful of times. The V and J genes are TRBV9 and TRBJ1-1; D ambiguous. Germline V gene sequence: CDR1 SGDLS, CDR2 YYNGEE. The V gene lost 9 bases and the J gene lost 1 base, with 13 bases spanning the gap. This CDR3 has 13 amino acids. The CDR3 spells CATSLGGNTEAFF. In nucleotides, the CDR3 is TGTGCCACCTCTTTGGGCGGGAACACTGAAGCTTTCTTT.

This clonotype came up a few times. The rearrangement uses TRBV27 and TRBJ2-7, with D possibly being TRBD1 (6 bases). CDR1 MNHEY and CDR2 SMNVEV come from the germline V gene (reference sequence). V was pared by 4 bases and J by 1 base, with 11 bases between. The CDR3 totals 14 residues. As DNA, the CDR3 is TGTGCCAGCAGTTACGGGACATCGTCCTACGAGCAGTACTTC. Translation: CASSYGTSSYEQYF.

This clonotype was observed at least ten times. The chain carries TRBV5-1 and TRBJ2-5, with D possibly being TRBD1 or TRBD2 (5 bases each). CDR3 size: 17 residues. Germline V gives CDR1 SGHRS, CDR2 YFSETQ. V was cut by 6 bases and J by 1 base, with 22 bases left in between. The CDR3 is CASNLLGTGDFQETQYF. The CDR3 coding sequence is TGCGCCAGCAATCTCTTGGGGACCGGCGATTTCCAAGAGACCCAGTACTTC.

This clonotype occurred a few times. The J gene is TRBJ2-7, the V gene TRBV12-3 or TRBV12-4; TRBD1 agrees at 7 bases. The CDR3 sequence is 13 residues long. With 6 bases clipped from V and 5 bases from J, the junction kept 7 bases outside the gene matches. CDR3 sequence reads: CASRSGTVNEQYF. CDR3 coding DNA: TGTGCCAGCAGGTCCGGGACAGTGAACGAGCAGTACTTC.

This clonotype was recorded at least ten times. The gene calls are TRBV7-3 and TRBJ2-3; D call uncertain. The V gene lost 2 bases and the J gene lost 3 bases, with 6 bases spanning the gap. The CDR3 length is 13 residues. CDR1 is SGHTA and CDR2 is FQGTGA in the germline V gene. CDR3 residues: CASSLQTTDTQYF. CDR3 sequence (DNA): TGTGCCAGCAGCTTACAGACAACAGATACGCAGTATTTT. Full variable domain (remainder filled in from reference TRBV7-3 and TRBJ2-3): GAGVSQTPSNKVTEKGKYVELRCDPISGHTALYWYRQSLGQGPEFLIYFQGTGAADDSGLPNDRFFAVRPEGSVSTLKIQRTERGDSAVYLCASSLQTTDTQYFGPGTRLTVL.